The 17 T cell receptor beta chains below were found in one sample sequenced in a study of sequential checkpoint blockade in melanoma. Treatment: randomized to nivolumab then ipilimumab (arm A) or the reverse (arm B). TCRdb's table, derived via immunoSEQ multiplex PCR, lists solely in-frame clones and lacks some. The sample has about 9,600 clones, less than 25% seen once. Material: tumor tissue (inferred from file names), obtained from a patient given nivolumab and ipilimumab in sequence. The receptor set was obtained from a human donor with melanoma.

This chain joins TRBV11-3 and TRBJ1-2; a possible D gene is TRBD1 (5 bases). Germline CDR1 SGHNT, CDR2 YENEEA. V shed 4 bases and J shed 4 bases, with 16 bases lying between them. There are 15 residues in the CDR3. CDR3 loop: CASSSGTNRAYGYTF. Written as DNA, the CDR3 is TGTGCCAGCAGCTCCGGGACTAATCGGGCCTATGGCTACACCTTC.

This clone was seen at least ten times. The CDR3 protein is CASPGQGATDTQYF. CDR3 sequence (DNA): TGTGCCAGCCCAGGACAGGGGGCAACAGATACGCAGTATTTT. The chain joins TRBV11-3 to TRBJ2-3; TRBD1 matches at 11 bases. CDR3 length: 14 residues. The ends lost 8 bases at V and 3 bases at J; junction bases unmatched: 4. Germline-derived CDR1 and CDR2 are SGHNT and YENEEA. Complete variable domain (other parts from reference TRBV11-3 and TRBJ2-3): EAGVVQSPRYKIIEKKQPVAFWCNPISGHNTLYWYLQNLGQGPELLIRYENEEAVDDSQLPKDRFSAERLKGVDSTLKIQPAELGDSAVYLCASPGQGATDTQYFGPGTRLTVL.

There are many counts of this clone. The J gene is TRBJ1-2, the V gene TRBV6-1; 8 bases line up with TRBD1. Germline loops: CDR1 MNHNS, CDR2 SASEGT. CDR3 length equals 15 residues. The V gene end was trimmed by 0 bases and the J gene end by 7 bases; junction bases not matched to a gene: 7. The CDR3 sequence: CASSEAWTGSTGYTF. The CDR3 nucleotides are TGTGCCAGCAGTGAAGCATGGACAGGGTCGACTGGCTACACCTTC.

The CDR3, as DNA: TGTGCCTGGAATGCAGGGAGATTGGGCGAGCAGTACTTC. This translates into CAWNAGRLGEQYF. The chain is built from TRBV30 and TRBJ2-7; D possibly matches TRBD1 or TRBD2 (5 bases each). Germline CDR1 reads GTSNPN; CDR2 reads SVGIG (reference sequence). The length of the CDR3 is 13 residues. Trimming cost V 4 bases and J 6 bases, with 16 bases left between them.

The chain uses TRBV19 and TRBJ1-1; maybe TRBD1 (5 bases). Germline CDR1 is LNHDA and CDR2 is SQIVND (reference sequence). CDR3 length: 14 residues. V lost 5 bases and J 4 bases, leaving 14 bases between the germline ends. CDR3 in amino acids: CASSEAGWITEAFF. In nucleotides, the CDR3 is TGTGCCAGTAGTGAGGCAGGGTGGATCACTGAAGCTTTCTTT.

The chain uses TRBV5-1 and TRBJ2-1, with 15 nucleotides matching TRBD2. J was trimmed by 7 bases and V by 3 bases; bases with no gene match: 2. The CDR3 runs 15 residues. Germline CDR1 reads SGHRS; CDR2 reads YFSETQ. The CDR3 spells CASSSGLAGGNEQFF. The DNA of the CDR3 is TGCGCCAGCAGCTCCGGACTAGCGGGAGGGAATGAGCAGTTCTTC.

The V gene is TRBV11-3, the J gene TRBJ1-1; D call uncertain. V was shortened by 1 base and J by 1 base, with 7 bases between the two germline ends. The CDR3 sequence is 14 residues long. The germline V gene encodes CDR1 SGHNT and CDR2 YENEEA. The CDR3 loop reads CASSLGGWNTEAFF. As DNA, the CDR3 is TGTGCCAGCAGCTTAGGAGGGTGGAACACTGAAGCTTTCTTT. The full variable domain, in which reference TRBV11-3 and TRBJ1-1 provide the parts outside the CDR3, is EAGVVQSPRYKIIEKKQPVAFWCNPISGHNTLYWYLQNLGQGPELLIRYENEEAVDDSQLPKDRFSAERLKGVDSTLKIQPAELGDSAVYLCASSLGGWNTEAFFGQGTRLTVV.

This clone is deemed medium-sized. The chain has TRBV30 and TRBJ1-5; maybe TRBD1 (5 bases). The germline CDR1 and CDR2 sequences are GTSNPN and SVGIG (reference sequence). Trimming left V 0 bases short and J 3 bases short, with 12 bases between. This CDR3 spans 15 amino acids. In nucleotides, the CDR3 is TGTGCCTGGAGTGTAGGGGTGCTAAACAATCAGCCCCAGCATTTT. Translating gives CAWSVGVLNNQPQHF.

This clone came up once. The chain employs TRBV19 and TRBJ2-7; D is perhaps TRBD1 or TRBD2 (5 bases each). Trimming left V 5 bases short and J 3 bases short, with 17 bases between. This CDR3 comprises 15 residues. From germline, CDR1 is LNHDA and CDR2 SQIVND (reference sequence). The CDR3 reads CASSPIQGTNYEQYF. The CDR3 coding sequence is TGTGCCAGTAGTCCTATACAAGGGACGAACTACGAGCAGTACTTC.

This clone has more than one count but fewer than ten. The genes are TRBV2 and TRBJ1-4; 11 positions match TRBD1. Germline trimming cut 5 bases from V and 8 bases from J; bases unmatched to any gene: 7. The germline V gene has CDR1 SNHLY and CDR2 FYNNEI. The CDR3 has 15 amino acids. The CDR3 spells CASSPEGTGGEKLFF. The CDR3 DNA is TGTGCCAGCAGTCCCGAAGGGACAGGGGGGGAAAAACTGTTTTTT. Complete variable domain (other parts from reference TRBV2 and TRBJ1-4): EPEVTQTPSHQVTQMGQEVILRCVPISNHLYFYWYRQILGQKVEFLVSFYNNEISEKSEIFDDQFSVERPDGSNFTLKIRSTKLEDSAMYFCASSPEGTGGEKLFFGSGTQLSVL.

This clone was found a few times. The chain is built from TRBV11-3 and TRBJ1-5, with D perhaps matching TRBD1 (5 bases). The V end was cut by 7 bases, the J end by 1 base, with 11 bases between. The CDR3 is 14 residues long. Germline V gene sequence: CDR1 SGHNT, CDR2 YENEEA. This CDR3 is CASTPGQSNQPQHF. DNA for the CDR3: TGTGCCAGCACCCCAGGACAAAGCAATCAGCCCCAGCATTTT.

The chain joins TRBV5-1 to TRBJ2-2; 7 bases map to TRBD2. Germline V gene sequence: CDR1 SGHRS, CDR2 YFSETQ. This CDR3 contains 14 residues. With V trimmed by 3 bases and J by 3 bases, 2 bases remained unmatched. As DNA, the CDR3 is TGCGCCAGCAGCTGGGGAGGGGACACCGGGGAGCTGTTTTTT. Its translation is CASSWGGDTGELFF.

The chain couples TRBV28 to TRBJ1-5, with TRBD1 identical over 10 bases. V lost 6 bases, J lost 5 bases, and 13 bases stayed unmatched. Per the germline V gene, CDR1 is MDHEN and CDR2 is SYDVKM. The CDR3 runs 17 residues. This CDR3 is CASSPGTGERVDQPQHF. The DNA for the CDR3 is TGTGCCAGCAGCCCCGGGACAGGGGAAAGGGTCGATCAGCCCCAGCATTTT.

This sequence joins TRBV30 and TRBJ1-4, with D possibly matching TRBD1 (6 bases). The V gene's germline CDR1 is GTSNPN and CDR2 SVGIG (reference sequence). The CDR3 is 15 residues long. Trimming removed 3 bases at V and 7 bases at J, with 18 bases between. The DNA of the CDR3 is TGTGCCTGGAGCCTGACGGGACAATCGATTGAAAAACTGTTTTTT. Protein sequence: CAWSLTGQSIEKLFF. Filled out from reference TRBV30 and TRBJ1-4, the complete variable domain reads SQTIHQWPATLVQPVGSPLSLECTVEGTSNPNLYWYRQAAGRGLQLLFYSVGIGQISSEVPQNLSASRPQDRQFILSSKKLLLSDSGFYLCAWSLTGQSIEKLFFGSGTQLSVL.

This clone was counted many times. This chain links TRBV11-3 with TRBJ1-4; 7 positions agree with TRBD1. V was pared by 5 bases and J by 2 bases, with 8 bases of the junction left unmatched. CDR1 and CDR2 from the germline V gene are SGHNT and YENEEA. CDR3 length: 16 amino acids. CDR3 nucleotide sequence: TGTGCCAGCAGCGCACAAAGGGGGCGGACTAATGAAAAACTGTTTTTT. As protein: CASSAQRGRTNEKLFF.

This clone was picked up a small number of times. The chain is built from TRBV9 and TRBJ2-1; 11 bases agree with TRBD2. CDR3 length: 16 amino acids. Unmatched junction bases numbered 9, after V lost 3 bases and J lost 7 bases. CDR1 and CDR2 from the germline V gene are SGDLS and YYNGEE. CDR3 loop: CASSETGTSGKNEQFF. As DNA, the CDR3 is TGTGCCAGCAGCGAAACCGGGACTAGCGGAAAGAATGAGCAGTTCTTC.

By sample share, this clone is medium-sized. The rearrangement uses TRBV28 and TRBJ2-7; weak D call: TRBD2 (6 bases). V lost 1 base, J lost 9 bases, and 10 bases lay in between. The CDR3 loop spans 12 amino acids. The germline V gene has CDR1 MDHEN and CDR2 SYDVKM. The CDR3 region is CASSLLRGRQYF. The CDR3 nucleotides are TGTGCCAGCAGTTTATTACGGGGGAGGCAGTACTTC.